Listed below are T cell receptor beta chains from one sample, sequenced in a study of cytomegalovirus exposure and HLA in healthy donors. Data came from immunoSEQ multiplex PCR; TCRdb stores just in-frame clones and leaves some out. The sample includes fewer than 80,000 clones, about 74% of them seen just once. Material: PBMCs. Every receptor here comes from a woman aged 55-70 years in good health and CMV-seropositive. Each CDR3 is given with its conserved first and last residue. The D gene is left open where the match is weak. The size of a clone is reported for some rows only, either as once, few or many, or as a class for expanded clones.

D gene	V gene	J gene	clone size	CDR3 protein	CDR3 DNA
TRBD1	TRBV5-4	TRBJ2-4	-	CASSHDREAKNIQYF	TGTGCCAGCAGTCATGACAGGGAAGCCAAAAACATTCAGTACTTC
-	TRBV5-1	TRBJ1-2	-	CASSIDGDGYTF	TGCGCCAGCAGCATAGACGGAGATGGCTACACCTTC
TRBD1	TRBV6-5	TRBJ1-2	-	CASTRDRINYGYTF	TGTGCCAGCACCCGGGACAGGATCAACTATGGCTACACCTTC
TRBD1	TRBV6-1	TRBJ1-1	few	CASSEDRGNTEAFF	TGTGCCAGCAGTGAAGACAGGGGGAACACTGAAGCTTTCTTT
TRBD1	TRBV5-1	TRBJ2-3	-	CASSPGQGTDTQYF	TGCGCCAGCAGCCCGGGACAGGGGACAGATACGCAGTATTTT
-	TRBV21-1	TRBJ2-7	-	CASSKAGQGFSYEQYF	TGTGCCAGCAGCAAAGCGGGTCAGGGCTTCTCCTACGAGCAGTACTTC
-	TRBV5-1	TRBJ2-5	-	CASSLAGLVAETQYF	TGCGCCAGCAGCTTGGCCGGGTTAGTTGCAGAGACCCAGTACTTC
-	TRBV2	TRBJ2-5	once	CASQRSQETQYF	TGTGCGAGCCAAAGGAGTCAAGAGACCCAGTACTTC
-	TRBV19	TRBJ2-4	-	CASGTGQNIQYF	TGTGCCAGTGGTACAGGGCAAAACATTCAGTACTTC
TRBD1	TRBV29-1	TRBJ1-2	once	CSARPGGDYGYTF	TGCAGCGCCCGACCAGGGGGCGACTATGGCTACACCTTC
-	TRBV5-6	TRBJ2-1	-	CASSLGRKGEQFF	TGTGCCAGCAGCTTGGGGAGGAAAGGCGAGCAGTTCTTC
-	TRBV7-9	TRBJ1-3	-	CASSLRGGNTIYF	TGTGCCAGCAGCTTACGTGGCGGAAACACCATATATTTT
TRBD2	TRBV6-5	TRBJ2-7	few	CASSYVGTSDEQYF	TGTGCCAGCAGTTACGTGGGGACTAGTGACGAGCAGTACTTC
-	TRBV11-2	TRBJ2-2	once	CASTMGHATGELFF	TGTGCCAGCACTATGGGACATGCCACCGGGGAGCTGTTTTTT
TRBD2	TRBV5-1	TRBJ2-3	-	CASSLGPGAGEDTQYF	TGCGCCAGCAGCTTAGGTCCTGGAGCGGGAGAAGATACGCAGTATTTT
-	TRBV9	TRBJ2-2	-	CASSVAAPGTGELFF	TGTGCCAGCAGCGTAGCCGCCCCGGGCACCGGGGAGCTGTTTTTT
-	TRBV11-2	TRBJ2-7	-	CASSYLPGTGYEQYF	TGTGCCAGCAGCTACTTACCCGGGACTGGGTACGAGCAGTACTTC
TRBD2	TRBV5-4	TRBJ2-5	-	CASSLGRGGTIQETQYF	TGTGCCAGCAGCTTGGGGCGCGGGGGGACGATCCAAGAGACCCAGTACTTC
TRBD1	TRBV5-1	TRBJ1-5	-	CASSLEGQGGPQHF	TGCGCCAGCAGCTTGGAGGGACAGGGAGGGCCCCAGCATTTT
-	TRBV18	TRBJ2-2	-	CASSPFPISGANTGELFF	TGTGCCAGCTCACCATTTCCGATCTCGGGGGCGAACACCGGGGAGCTGTTTTTT
-	TRBV4-1	TRBJ1-6	-	CASSQEQRTNSPLHF	TGCGCCAGCAGCCAAGAACAGCGGACTAATTCACCCCTCCACTTT
TRBD1	TRBV11-2	TRBJ2-5	-	CASRGTGDGPWTQYF	TGTGCCAGCAGGGGGACAGGGGATGGGCCATGGACCCAGTACTTC
TRBD1	TRBV27	TRBJ1-2	-	CASSRGQGYGYTF	TGTGCCAGCAGTCGGGGACAGGGCTATGGCTACACCTTC